These 20 T cell receptor beta chains originate from one sample sequenced in a study of T cells after yellow fever vaccination. A single record per CDR3 protein comes from TCRdb applying MiXCR to the 5' RACE reads. This table has a few hundred thousand distinct CDR3 sequences, about a sixth appearing once. Sequencing was performed on PBMCs, taken less than 6 days after the first yellow fever vaccination. These TCRs come from a young man who received the YFV17D yellow fever vaccine.

This clonotype showed up just a few times. The chain employs TRBV2 and TRBJ1-1; the D is unclear. The CDR3 loop spans 13 amino acids. Trimming shortened V by 1 base and J by 1 base, and 4 bases separated the two germline ends. Germline values: CDR1 SNHLY, CDR2 FYNNEI. The CDR3 protein is CASSEVENTEAFF. For the CDR3, the DNA is TGTGCCAGCAGTGAAGTCGAGAACACTGAAGCTTTCTTT.

The V call is TRBV7-9, the J call TRBJ1-1, with D perhaps matching TRBD1 (6 bases). This CDR3 is 13 amino acids long. CDR1 is SEHNR and CDR2 is FQNEAQ in the germline V gene (reference sequence). Trimming removed 5 bases at V and 6 bases at J, with 13 bases between. The CDR3: CASSHGTIAEAFF. CDR3 sequence (DNA): TGTGCCAGCAGCCATGGGACAATCGCTGAAGCTTTCTTT.

The V and J genes are TRBV11-1 and TRBJ2-5; a possible D gene is TRBD1 (5 bases). The germline V gene has CDR1 SGHAT and CDR2 FQDESV (reference sequence). CDR3 length equals 18 residues. V was shortened by 1 base and J by 2 bases, with 20 bases between the two germline ends. CDR3 DNA: TGTGCCAGCAGCTTAGTCTCGTTTGGGTCAGGGTGGCAAGAGACCCAGTACTTC. Its translation is CASSLVSFGSGWQETQYF. Looking up the rest from reference TRBV11-1 and TRBJ2-5 gives the full variable domain: EAEVAQSPRYKITEKSQAVAFWCDPISGHATLYWYRQILGQGPELLVQFQDESVVDDSQLPKDRFSAERLKGVDSTLKIQPAELGDSAMYLCASSLVSFGSGWQETQYFGPGTRLLVL.

The chain couples TRBV24-1 to TRBJ2-3; TRBD1 agrees at 7 bases. The CDR3 extends over 18 amino acids. Germline V gene data show CDR1 as KGHDR and CDR2 as SFDVKD. V gave up 4 bases and J gave up 4 bases; unmatched junction bases: 16. CDR3 coding DNA: TGTGCCACCAGTGAGAGTCGACAGGGAAGAAAGGGGGCAGATACGCAGTATTTT. Its protein product is CATSESRQGRKGADTQYF.

This chain links TRBV19 with TRBJ2-7; D is unclear. The CDR3 is 14 amino acids. Per germline, CDR1 LNHDA and CDR2 SQIVND (reference sequence). Trimming cost V 3 bases and J 0 bases, with 9 bases left between them. The CDR3: CASSIASSSYEQYF. In DNA form, the CDR3 reads TGTGCCAGTAGTATCGCCAGCAGCTCCTACGAGCAGTACTTC.

The V and J genes are TRBV10-3 and TRBJ2-1; D is unresolved. Trimming removed 2 bases at V and 4 bases at J, with 12 bases between. This CDR3 has 15 residues. The germline CDR1 and CDR2 sequences are ENHRY and SYGVKD. DNA of the CDR3: TGTGCCATCAGTGAGGAAAGGCTACTATACAATGAGCAGTTCTTC. It encodes CAISEERLLYNEQFF.

This clonotype was observed a few times. The J gene is TRBJ1-1, the V gene TRBV9; 7 bases are shared with TRBD1. After removal of 1 base from V and 13 bases from J, the junction contained 13 bases not matched to a gene. This CDR3 region has 14 residues. The V gene's germline CDR1 is SGDLS and CDR2 YYNGEE. The CDR3 region is CASSVLTGTEVGFF. CDR3 bases: TGTGCCAGCAGCGTATTGACCGGGACAGAAGTGGGTTTCTTT.

This clonotype turned up a few times. The chain combines TRBV29-1 with TRBJ2-1, with D possibly TRBD2 on 6 matching bases. In germline, CDR1 is SQVTM, CDR2 ANQGSEA. Trimming cost V 2 bases and J 0 bases, with 8 bases left between them. The CDR3 runs to 14 residues. The CDR3 protein is CSVERGSSYNEQFF. The CDR3 DNA reads TGCAGCGTTGAACGGGGGAGCTCCTACAATGAGCAGTTCTTC.

In DNA form, the CDR3 reads TGCAGCGTTGGGACACGAGGGGGAACTAATGAAAAACTGTTTTTT. Encoded protein: CSVGTRGGTNEKLFF. V gene TRBV29-1 combines with J gene TRBJ1-4; weak D call: TRBD1 (6 bases). This CDR3 has 15 amino acids. Germline CDR1 reads SQVTM; CDR2 reads ANQGSEA. V lost 4 bases to trimming and J lost 1 base, with 13 bases between them.

This clonotype has more than one count but fewer than ten. This chain links TRBV7-6 with TRBJ2-5; D uncertain. CDR3 length: 16 residues. CDR1 and CDR2 from the germline V gene are SGHVS and FNYEAQ. The germline V and J ends were trimmed by 1 base and 1 base, with 13 bases remaining between them. The CDR3 coding sequence is TGTGCCAGCAGCTTAGGGTCCCATACTCTCCAAGAGACCCAGTACTTC. It yields the protein CASSLGSHTLQETQYF.

There are a few counts of this clonotype. This sequence joins TRBV19 and TRBJ2-1; TRBD1 aligns across 9 bases. CDR1 and CDR2 (germline): LNHDA, SQIVND (reference sequence). The CDR3 runs 13 residues. V trimming: 5 bases; J trimming: 5 bases; junction bases outside the gene matches: 1. This chain's CDR3 is CASSGTGNNEQFF. In DNA, the CDR3 is TGTGCCAGTAGTGGGACAGGGAACAATGAGCAGTTCTTC.

This clonotype has only a few counts. The chain joins TRBV23-1 to TRBJ2-2; 10 bases fit TRBD1. TRBV23-1 is classed as an ORF, of uncertain function. This CDR3 comprises 15 residues. V gave up 2 bases and J gave up 8 bases; unmatched junction bases: 5. The CDR3 is CASSQDRGRGGELFF. CDR3 bases: TGCGCCAGCAGTCAAGACAGGGGGCGAGGAGGGGAGCTGTTTTTT.

This clonotype was counted only a few times. The chain combines TRBV5-1 with TRBJ1-5; D remains ambiguous. The V gene lost 1 base and the J gene lost 3 bases, with 5 bases spanning the gap. CDR3 size: 13 residues. The germline V gene has CDR1 SGHRS and CDR2 YFSETQ. CDR3 loop: CASSLLPNQPQHF. The DNA of the CDR3 is TGCGCCAGCAGCTTGTTACCCAATCAGCCCCAGCATTTT. The full variable domain, in which reference TRBV5-1 and TRBJ1-5 provide the parts outside the CDR3, is KAGVTQTPRYLIKTRGQQVTLSCSPISGHRSVSWYQQTPGQGLQFLFEYFSETQRNKGNFPGRFSGRQFSNSRSEMNVSTLELGDSALYLCASSLLPNQPQHFGDGTRLSIL.

This clonotype showed up many times. The chain has TRBV6-5 and TRBJ2-2; possibly TRBD1 or TRBD2 for D (5 bases each). Trimming took 8 bases from V and 2 from J, leaving 6 bases between them. This CDR3 region has 12 residues. In germline, CDR1 is MNHEY, CDR2 SVGAGI. The CDR3 here is CASGTNTGELFF. The CDR3 DNA follows: TGTGCCAGCGGGACCAACACCGGGGAGCTGTTTTTT.

This clonotype appeared a few times. The genes are TRBV7-9 and TRBJ2-1, with D perhaps being TRBD1 or TRBD2 (6 bases each). V was cut by 2 bases and J by 7 bases, with 12 bases left in between. Germline CDR1 reads SEHNR; CDR2 reads FQNEAQ (reference sequence). The CDR3 has 14 amino acids. As DNA, the CDR3 is TGTGCCAGCAGCTTACGGCAGGGGAGGAATGAGCAGTTCTTC. It yields the protein CASSLRQGRNEQFF. Using reference TRBV7-9 and TRBJ2-1 for the parts outside the CDR3, the full variable domain is DTGVSQNPRHKITKRGQNVTFRCDPISEHNRLYWYRQTLGQGPEFLTYFQNEAQLEKSRLLSDRFSAERPKGSFSTLEIQRTEQGDSAMYLCASSLRQGRNEQFFGPGTRLTVL.

This rearrangement joins TRBV18 to TRBJ1-5; D is perhaps TRBD1 (5 bases). Trimming took off 6 bases at V and 7 bases at J, with 13 bases between the two ends. The CDR3 spans 13 residues. CDR1 and CDR2 from the germline V gene are KGHSH and LQKENI. CDR3 bases: TGTGCCAGCTCGAAGGGGAATTCCCAGCCCCAGCATTTT. Amino acid sequence: CASSKGNSQPQHF.

This clonotype was observed a handful of times. The rearrangement joins TRBV11-2 to TRBJ2-1; D might be TRBD2 (6 bases). V shed 5 bases and J shed 7 bases, with 9 bases lying between them. The CDR3 consists of 12 residues. Per germline, CDR1 SGHAT and CDR2 FQNNGV. CDR3 nucleotides: TGTGCCAGCAGCGGGGACTGGAATGAGCAGTTCTTC. Its translation is CASSGDWNEQFF.

This sequence joins TRBV12-3 or TRBV12-4 and TRBJ2-2; D remains ambiguous. The CDR3 extends over 13 amino acids. Trimming shortened V by 6 bases and J by 5 bases, and 10 bases separated the two germline ends. CDR3 nucleotides: TGTGCCAGCAGCCGGCAAACTACCGGGGAGCTGTTTTTT. Translation: CASSRQTTGELFF.

The V call is TRBV19, the J call TRBJ1-2; TRBD1 matches at 8 bases. Trimming took 6 bases from V and 2 from J; bases not matched to a gene: 11. This CDR3 region has 16 residues. Germline V gene data show CDR1 as LNHDA and CDR2 as SQIVND (reference sequence). The DNA of the CDR3 is TGTGCCAGTAGAGCCGCGTTCAGGGGGCTAAACTATGGCTACACCTTC. Residues: CASRAAFRGLNYGYTF.

J is TRBJ1-2 and V is TRBV29-1, with D possibly matching TRBD1 (5 bases). Germline CDR1 is SQVTM and CDR2 is ANQGSEA. V was trimmed by 3 bases and J by 13 bases, leaving 24 bases between them. The CDR3 is 14 amino acids. In nucleotides, the CDR3 is TGCAGCGTTGATTACGGACACCGCATCGCTTTTCCCACCTTC. It is translated as CSVDYGHRIAFPTF. Full variable domain (missing parts from reference TRBV29-1 and TRBJ1-2): SAVISQKPSRDICQRGTSLTIQCQVDSQVTMMFWYRQQPGQSLTLIATANQGSEATYESGFVIDKFPISRPNLTFSTLTVSNMSPEDSSIYLCSVDYGHRIAFPTFGSGTRLTVV.